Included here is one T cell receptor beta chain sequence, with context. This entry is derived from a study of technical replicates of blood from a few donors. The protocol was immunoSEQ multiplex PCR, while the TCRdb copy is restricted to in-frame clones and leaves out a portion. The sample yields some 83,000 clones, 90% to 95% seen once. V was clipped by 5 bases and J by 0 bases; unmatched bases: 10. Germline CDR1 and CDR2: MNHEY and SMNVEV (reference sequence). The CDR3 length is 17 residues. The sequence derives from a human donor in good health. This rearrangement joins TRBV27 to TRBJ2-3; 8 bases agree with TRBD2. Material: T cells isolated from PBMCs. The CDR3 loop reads CASSQMGLGPSTDTQYF. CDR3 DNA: TGTGCCAGCAGTCAAATGGGACTAGGGCCTAGCACAGATACGCAGTATTTT.